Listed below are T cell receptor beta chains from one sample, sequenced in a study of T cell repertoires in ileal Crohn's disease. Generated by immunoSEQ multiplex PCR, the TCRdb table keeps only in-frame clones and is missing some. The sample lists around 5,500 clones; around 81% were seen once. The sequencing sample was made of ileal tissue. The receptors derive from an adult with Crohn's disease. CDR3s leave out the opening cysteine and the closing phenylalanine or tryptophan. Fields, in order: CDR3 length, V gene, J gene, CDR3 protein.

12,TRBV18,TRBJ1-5,ASSNGRDSQPQH
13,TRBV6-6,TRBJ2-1,ASSGRTSGTNEQF
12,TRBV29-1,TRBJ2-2,SATDMANTGELF
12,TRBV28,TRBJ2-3,ASSLILRTDTQY
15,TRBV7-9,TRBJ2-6,ASSDGTGASGANVLT
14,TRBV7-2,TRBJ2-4,ASSQTRTGLGDIQY
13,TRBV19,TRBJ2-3,ASSIYRVNTDTQY
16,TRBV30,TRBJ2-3,AWSVLAPKWGSTDTQY
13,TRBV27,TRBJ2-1,ASRIPTGGYNEQF
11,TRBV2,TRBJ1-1,ATSGTVNTEAF
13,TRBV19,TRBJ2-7,ASSIGTGGVYEQY
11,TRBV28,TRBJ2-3,ASSPSGAVKQY
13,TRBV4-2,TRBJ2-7,ASSQQLARSYEQY
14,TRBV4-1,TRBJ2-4,ASSWVLGLAKNIQY
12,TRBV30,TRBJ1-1,AWRKGGPGTEAF
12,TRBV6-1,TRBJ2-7,ASGLGQGPYEQY
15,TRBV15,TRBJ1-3,ATSPQTGTGSGNTIY
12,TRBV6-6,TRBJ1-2,ASSRDRGHYGYT
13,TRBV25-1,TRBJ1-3,ASSPSGDSGNTIY
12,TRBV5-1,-,ASSGGQGTYEQY